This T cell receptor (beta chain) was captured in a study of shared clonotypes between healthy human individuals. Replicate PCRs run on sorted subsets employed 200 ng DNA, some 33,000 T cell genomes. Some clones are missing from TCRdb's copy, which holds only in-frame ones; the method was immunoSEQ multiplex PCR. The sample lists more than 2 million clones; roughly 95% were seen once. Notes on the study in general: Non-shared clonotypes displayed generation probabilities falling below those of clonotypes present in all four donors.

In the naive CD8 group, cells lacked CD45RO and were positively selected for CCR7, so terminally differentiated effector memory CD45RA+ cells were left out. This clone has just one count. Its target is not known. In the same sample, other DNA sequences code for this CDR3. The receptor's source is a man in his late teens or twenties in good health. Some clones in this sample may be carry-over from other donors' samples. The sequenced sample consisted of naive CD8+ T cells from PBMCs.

The CDR3 loop is CASSLYRGHEQYF. Here the CDR3 DNA reads TGTGCCAGCAGCTTGTACAGGGGCCACGAGCAGTACTTC. The chain carries TRBV7-8 and TRBJ2-7, with 7 positions matching TRBD1. There are 13 residues in the CDR3. J lost 5 bases, V lost 3 bases, and 4 bases had no gene match. CDR1 is SGHVS and CDR2 is FQNEAQ in the germline V gene.